This T cell receptor (beta chain) was captured by sequencing in a study of brain T cells in children with intractable seizures. TCRdb's table, derived via immunoSEQ multiplex PCR, lists solely in-frame clones and lacks some. The sample shows tens of thousands of clones, about 92% of them seen only once. Pre-surgery treatment included at least one anti-epileptic drug. CDR1 and CDR2 from the germline V gene are KGHDR and SFDVKD. The CDR3 extends over 13 amino acids. With V trimmed by 4 bases and J by 5 bases, 4 bases remained unmatched. The sample in question was peripheral blood, obtained at surgery. The chain combines TRBV24-1 with TRBJ2-7; 7 nucleotides line up with TRBD1. The clonotype was recovered from a boy under two years old with tuberous sclerosis and intractable seizures. Here the CDR3 DNA reads TGTGCCACCAGTGAACTAGGACAGGACGAGCAGTACTTC. As protein: CATSELGQDEQYF.